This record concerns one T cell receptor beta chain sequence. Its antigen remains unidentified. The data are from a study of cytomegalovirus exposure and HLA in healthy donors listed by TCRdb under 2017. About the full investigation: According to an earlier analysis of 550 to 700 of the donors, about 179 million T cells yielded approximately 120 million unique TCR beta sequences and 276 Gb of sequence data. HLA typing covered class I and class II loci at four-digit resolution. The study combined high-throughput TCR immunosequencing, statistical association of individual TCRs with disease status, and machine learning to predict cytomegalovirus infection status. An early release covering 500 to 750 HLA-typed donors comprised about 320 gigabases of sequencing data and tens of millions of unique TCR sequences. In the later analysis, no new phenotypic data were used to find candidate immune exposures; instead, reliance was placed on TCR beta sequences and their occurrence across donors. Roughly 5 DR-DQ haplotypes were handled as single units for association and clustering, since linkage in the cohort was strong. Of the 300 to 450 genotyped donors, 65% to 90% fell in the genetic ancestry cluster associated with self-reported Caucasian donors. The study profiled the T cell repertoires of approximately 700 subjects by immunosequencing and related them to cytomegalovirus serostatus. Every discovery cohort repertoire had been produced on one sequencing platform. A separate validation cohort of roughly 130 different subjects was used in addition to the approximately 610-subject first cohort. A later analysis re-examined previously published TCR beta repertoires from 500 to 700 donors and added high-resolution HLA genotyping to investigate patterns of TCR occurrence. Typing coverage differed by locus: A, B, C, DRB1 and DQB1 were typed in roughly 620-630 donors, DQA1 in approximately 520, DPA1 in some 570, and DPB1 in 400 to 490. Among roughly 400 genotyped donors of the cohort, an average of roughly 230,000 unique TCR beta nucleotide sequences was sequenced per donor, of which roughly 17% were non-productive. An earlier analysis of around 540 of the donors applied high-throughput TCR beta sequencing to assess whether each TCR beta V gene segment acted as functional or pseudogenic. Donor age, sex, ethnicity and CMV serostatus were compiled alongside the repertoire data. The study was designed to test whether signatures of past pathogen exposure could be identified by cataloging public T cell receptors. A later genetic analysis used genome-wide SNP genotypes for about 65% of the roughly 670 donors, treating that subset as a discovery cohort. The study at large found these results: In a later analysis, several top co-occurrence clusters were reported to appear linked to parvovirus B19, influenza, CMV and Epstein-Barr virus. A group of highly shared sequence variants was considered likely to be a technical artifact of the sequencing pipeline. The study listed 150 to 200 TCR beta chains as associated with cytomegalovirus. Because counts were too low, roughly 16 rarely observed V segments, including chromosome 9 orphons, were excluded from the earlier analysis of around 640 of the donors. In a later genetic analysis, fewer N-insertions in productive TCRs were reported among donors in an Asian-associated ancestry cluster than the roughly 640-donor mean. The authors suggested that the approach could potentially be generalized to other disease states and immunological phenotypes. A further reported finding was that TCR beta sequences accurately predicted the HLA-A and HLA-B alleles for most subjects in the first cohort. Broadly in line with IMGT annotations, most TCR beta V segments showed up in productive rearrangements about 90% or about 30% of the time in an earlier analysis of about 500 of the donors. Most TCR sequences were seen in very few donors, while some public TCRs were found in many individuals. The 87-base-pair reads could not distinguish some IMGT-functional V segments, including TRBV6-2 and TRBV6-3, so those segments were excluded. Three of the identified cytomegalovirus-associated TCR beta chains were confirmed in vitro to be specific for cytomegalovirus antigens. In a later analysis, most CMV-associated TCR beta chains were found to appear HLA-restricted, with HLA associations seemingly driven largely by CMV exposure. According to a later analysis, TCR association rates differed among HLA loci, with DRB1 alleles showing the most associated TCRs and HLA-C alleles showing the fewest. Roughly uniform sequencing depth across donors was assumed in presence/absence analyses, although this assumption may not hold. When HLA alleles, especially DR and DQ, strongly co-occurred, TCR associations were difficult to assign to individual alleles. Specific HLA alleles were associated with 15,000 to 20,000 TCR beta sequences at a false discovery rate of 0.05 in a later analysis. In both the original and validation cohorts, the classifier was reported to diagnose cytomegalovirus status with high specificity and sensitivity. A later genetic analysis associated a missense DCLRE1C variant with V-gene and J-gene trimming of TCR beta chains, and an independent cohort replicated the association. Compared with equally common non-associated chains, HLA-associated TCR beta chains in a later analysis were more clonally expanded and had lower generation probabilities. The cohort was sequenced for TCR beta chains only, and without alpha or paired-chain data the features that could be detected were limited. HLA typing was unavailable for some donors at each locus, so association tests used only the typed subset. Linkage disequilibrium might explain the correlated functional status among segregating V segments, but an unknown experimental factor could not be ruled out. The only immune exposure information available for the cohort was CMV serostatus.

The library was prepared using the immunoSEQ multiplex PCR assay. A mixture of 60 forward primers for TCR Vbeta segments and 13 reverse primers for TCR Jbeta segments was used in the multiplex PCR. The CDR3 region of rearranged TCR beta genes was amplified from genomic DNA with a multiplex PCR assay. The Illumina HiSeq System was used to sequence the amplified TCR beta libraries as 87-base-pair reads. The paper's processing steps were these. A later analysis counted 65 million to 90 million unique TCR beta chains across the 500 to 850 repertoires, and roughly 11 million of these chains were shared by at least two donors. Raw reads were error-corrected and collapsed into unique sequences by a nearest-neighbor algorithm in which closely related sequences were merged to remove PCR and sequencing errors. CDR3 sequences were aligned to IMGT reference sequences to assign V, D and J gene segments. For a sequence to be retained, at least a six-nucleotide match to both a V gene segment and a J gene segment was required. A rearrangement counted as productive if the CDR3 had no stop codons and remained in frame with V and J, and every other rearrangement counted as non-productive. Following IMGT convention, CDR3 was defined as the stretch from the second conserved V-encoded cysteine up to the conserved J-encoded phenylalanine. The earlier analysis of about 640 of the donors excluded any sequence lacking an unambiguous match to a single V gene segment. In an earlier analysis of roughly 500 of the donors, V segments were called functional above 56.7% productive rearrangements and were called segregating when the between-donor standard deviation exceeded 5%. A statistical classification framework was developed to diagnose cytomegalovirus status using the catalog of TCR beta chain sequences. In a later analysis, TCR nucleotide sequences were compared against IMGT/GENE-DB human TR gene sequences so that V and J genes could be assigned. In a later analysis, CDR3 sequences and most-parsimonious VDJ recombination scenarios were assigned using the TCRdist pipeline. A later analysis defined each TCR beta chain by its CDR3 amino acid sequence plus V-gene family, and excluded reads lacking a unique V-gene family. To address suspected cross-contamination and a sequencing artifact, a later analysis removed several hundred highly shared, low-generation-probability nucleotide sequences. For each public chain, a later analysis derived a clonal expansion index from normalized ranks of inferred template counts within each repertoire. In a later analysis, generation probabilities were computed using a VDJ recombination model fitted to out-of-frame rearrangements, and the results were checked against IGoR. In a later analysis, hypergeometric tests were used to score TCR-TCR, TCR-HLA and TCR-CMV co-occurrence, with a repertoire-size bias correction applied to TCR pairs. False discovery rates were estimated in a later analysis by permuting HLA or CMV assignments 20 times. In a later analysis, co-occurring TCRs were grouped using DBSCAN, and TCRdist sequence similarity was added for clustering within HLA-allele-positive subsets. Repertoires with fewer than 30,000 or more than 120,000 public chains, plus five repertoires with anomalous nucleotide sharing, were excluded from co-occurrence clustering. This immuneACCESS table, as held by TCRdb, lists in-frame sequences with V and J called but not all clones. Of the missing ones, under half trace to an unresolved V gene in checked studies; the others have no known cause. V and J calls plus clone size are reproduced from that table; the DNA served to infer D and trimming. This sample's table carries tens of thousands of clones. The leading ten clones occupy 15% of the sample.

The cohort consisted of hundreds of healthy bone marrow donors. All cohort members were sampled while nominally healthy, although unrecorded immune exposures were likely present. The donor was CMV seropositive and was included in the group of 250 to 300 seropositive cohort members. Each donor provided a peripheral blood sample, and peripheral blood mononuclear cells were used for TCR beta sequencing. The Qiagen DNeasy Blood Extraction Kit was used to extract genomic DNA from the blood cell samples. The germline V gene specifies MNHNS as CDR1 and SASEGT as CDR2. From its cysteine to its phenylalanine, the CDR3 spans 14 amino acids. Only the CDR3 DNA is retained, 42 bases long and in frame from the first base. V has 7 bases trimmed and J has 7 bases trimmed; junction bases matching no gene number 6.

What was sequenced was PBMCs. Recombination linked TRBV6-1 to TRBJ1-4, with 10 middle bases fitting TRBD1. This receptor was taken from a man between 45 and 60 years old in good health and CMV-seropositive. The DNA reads TGTGCCAGCAACTTGGACAGGGGGAGTGAAAAACTGTTTTTT. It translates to CASNLDRGSEKLFF.